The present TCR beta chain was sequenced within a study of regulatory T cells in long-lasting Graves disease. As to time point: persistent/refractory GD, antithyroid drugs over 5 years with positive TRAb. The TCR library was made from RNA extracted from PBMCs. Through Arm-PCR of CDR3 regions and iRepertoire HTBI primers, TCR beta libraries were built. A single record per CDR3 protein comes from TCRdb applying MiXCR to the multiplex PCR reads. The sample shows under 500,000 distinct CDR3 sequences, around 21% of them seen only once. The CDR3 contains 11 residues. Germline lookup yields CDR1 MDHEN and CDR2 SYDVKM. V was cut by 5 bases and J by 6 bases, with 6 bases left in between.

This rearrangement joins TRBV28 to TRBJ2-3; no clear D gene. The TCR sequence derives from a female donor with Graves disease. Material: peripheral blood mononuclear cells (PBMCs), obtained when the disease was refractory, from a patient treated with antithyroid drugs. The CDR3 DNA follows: TGTGCCAGCAGTCATAAGGATACGCAGTATTTT. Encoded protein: CASSHKDTQYF.